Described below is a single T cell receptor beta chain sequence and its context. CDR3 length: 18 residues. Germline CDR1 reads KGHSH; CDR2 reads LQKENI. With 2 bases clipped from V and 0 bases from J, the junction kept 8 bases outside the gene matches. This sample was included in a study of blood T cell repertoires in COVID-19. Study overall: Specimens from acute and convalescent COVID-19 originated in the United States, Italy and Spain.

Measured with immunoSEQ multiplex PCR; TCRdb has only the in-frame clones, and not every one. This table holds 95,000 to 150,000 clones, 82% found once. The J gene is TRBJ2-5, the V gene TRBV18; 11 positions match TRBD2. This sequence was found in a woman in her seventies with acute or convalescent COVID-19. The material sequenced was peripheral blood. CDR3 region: CASSPITGTSGDQETQYF. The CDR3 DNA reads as TGTGCCAGCTCACCAATAACGGGGACTAGCGGTGACCAAGAGACCCAGTACTTC. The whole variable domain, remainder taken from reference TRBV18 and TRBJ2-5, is NAGVMQNPRHLVRRRGQEARLRCSPMKGHSHVYWYRQLPEEGLKFMVYLQKENIIDESGMPKERFSAEFPKEGPSILRIQQVVRGDSAAYFCASSPITGTSGDQETQYFGPGTRLLVL.